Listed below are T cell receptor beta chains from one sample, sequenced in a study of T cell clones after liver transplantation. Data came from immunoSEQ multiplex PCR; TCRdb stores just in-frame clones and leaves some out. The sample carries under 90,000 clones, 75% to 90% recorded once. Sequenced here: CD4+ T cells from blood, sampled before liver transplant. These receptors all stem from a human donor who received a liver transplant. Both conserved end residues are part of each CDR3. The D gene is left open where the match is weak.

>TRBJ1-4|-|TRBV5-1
CASSFSGGEKLFF
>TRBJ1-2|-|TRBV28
CASSHAPNGYTF
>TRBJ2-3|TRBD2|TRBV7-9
CASSFRLAGGGGTQYF
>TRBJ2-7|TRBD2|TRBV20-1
CSVAGVYEQYF
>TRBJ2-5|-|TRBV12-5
CASGLGEAETQYF
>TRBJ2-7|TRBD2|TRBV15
CATSTPRGGPSEQYF
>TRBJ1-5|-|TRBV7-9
CASSPKGIPNQPQHF
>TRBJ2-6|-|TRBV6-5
CASRDPGANVLTF
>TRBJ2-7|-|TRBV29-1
CSVGSNYEQYF
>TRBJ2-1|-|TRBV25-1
CASSDWAAYNEQFF